This T cell receptor (beta chain) was identified in a study of blood T cell repertoires in COVID-19. Study-level information: Nucleic acid was either cDNA or gDNA, and it came from T cells, B-cell-depleted T cells, or PBMCs.

Individuals drawn from around 24 US areas were roughly 18 to 95 years old. Participants' reported clinical history set cohort assignment. Under the authors' procedure: Reference gene primer amplification yielded estimated nucleated cell counts. Measured with immunoSEQ multiplex PCR; TCRdb has only the in-frame clones, and not every one. V, J and clone size reflect that table, while D and trimming were determined from the DNA. The data show roughly 230,000 clones, about 80% seen once. Germline CDR1 and CDR2: SNHLY and FYNNEI. Between the trimmed V and J ends, which lost 8 bases and 7 bases, there was a span of 18 bases. There are 14 residues in the CDR3.

This TCR was sampled from a man aged 45 to 65 who had recovered from COVID-19. The V call is TRBV2, the J call TRBJ2-1; D is possibly TRBD1 (7 bases). Sequencing was carried out using PBMCs or T cells enriched from blood (not recorded which). The CDR3, as DNA: TGTGCCAGCCGGGGGACAGTATTAGGGAATGAGCAGTTCTTC. This encodes CASRGTVLGNEQFF.